The rows below give T cell receptor beta chains drawn from one sample of a study of sequential checkpoint blockade in melanoma. Measured with immunoSEQ multiplex PCR; TCRdb has only the in-frame clones, and not every one. The sample contains under 7,500 clones, 25% to 30% of which appear only once. The source material was tumor tissue (inferred from file names), sampled from a patient given nivolumab and ipilimumab in sequence. These receptors were obtained from a human donor with melanoma. CDR3s include the opening cysteine and the closing phenylalanine or tryptophan. A D gene is named only where the DNA matches it firmly. Only some rows state a clone size, as once, few, many or a class for expanded clones.

-	TRBJ2-3	TRBV18	TRBD2	CASSEGLAGMTDTQYF	TGTGCCAGCTCAGAGGGACTAGCGGGGATGACAGATACGCAGTATTTT
-	TRBJ2-2	TRBV9	TRBD2	CASSVLSSGNTGELFF	TGTGCCAGCAGTGTGCTGTCTAGCGGTAACACCGGGGAGCTGTTTTTT
-	TRBJ2-7	TRBV18	-	CASSPVRGQGRSSYEQYF	TGTGCCAGCTCACCAGTACGTGGGCAGGGCCGCAGCTCCTACGAGCAGTACTTC
-	TRBJ1-1	TRBV9	-	CASSEVRVPRAFF	TGTGCCAGCAGTGAAGTCCGGGTCCCCAGGGCTTTCTTT
many	TRBJ1-4	TRBV9	-	CAASPTGEKLFF	TGTGCCGCAAGCCCCACAGGAGAAAAACTGTTTTTT
-	TRBJ1-5	TRBV6-8	TRBD1	CASRTNRGHQPQHF	TGTGCCAGCAGAACCAACAGGGGGCATCAGCCCCAGCATTTT
-	TRBJ1-2	TRBV29-1	TRBD1	CSVEAYKASGTGSPNYGYTF	TGCAGCGTTGAAGCGTATAAAGCTAGCGGGACAGGGTCCCCAAACTATGGCTACACCTTC
-	TRBJ1-5	TRBV19	-	CASSRETGTLGYKPQHF	TGTGCCAGTAGTAGGGAGACAGGAACCCTTGGCTATAAGCCCCAGCATTTT
-	TRBJ2-7	TRBV25-1	TRBD2	CASSETRASGSNEQYF	TGTGCCAGCAGTGAAACAAGGGCGAGCGGGAGTAACGAGCAGTACTTC
many	TRBJ2-7	TRBV7-8	TRBD2	CASSLLAGVEQYF	TGTGCCAGCAGCTTACTAGCGGGAGTCGAGCAGTACTTC
-	TRBJ2-2	TRBV5-1	-	CASSFSVSNTGELFF	TGCGCCAGCAGCTTCTCCGTCAGTAACACCGGGGAGCTGTTTTTT
-	TRBJ2-2	TRBV19	-	CASSIVRVPGELFF	TGTGCCAGTAGTATAGTTAGGGTCCCCGGGGAGCTGTTTTTT
medium-sized	TRBJ1-5	TRBV6-8	-	CASSYSGGSNQPQHF	TGTGCCAGCAGTTACTCAGGGGGGAGCAATCAGCCCCAGCATTTT
few	TRBJ2-3	TRBV6-8	-	CASSQDTSTDTQYF	TGTGCCAGCAGTCAGGACACAAGCACAGATACGCAGTATTTT
many	TRBJ2-3	TRBV11-3	TRBD2	CASGIGGGERDTQYF	TGTGCCAGCGGGATAGGCGGGGGGGAAAGAGATACGCAGTATTTT
medium-sized	TRBJ1-1	TRBV11-3	-	CASSSFGGDTGRTEAFF	TGTGCCAGCAGCTCCTTCGGGGGGGATACAGGGAGGACTGAAGCTTTCTTT
medium-sized	TRBJ1-1	TRBV6-8	TRBD1	CASSNTGGRAFF	TGTGCCAGCAGTAATACAGGGGGCAGGGCTTTCTTT
-	TRBJ2-7	TRBV6-8	-	CASSYRTGAYGGYEQYF	TGTGCCAGCAGTTATAGAACCGGGGCCTATGGTGGCTACGAGCAGTACTTC
few	TRBJ1-4	TRBV28	TRBD1	CASSSGQGVGKNEKLFF	TGTGCCAGCAGTTCGGGACAGGGTGTCGGGAAAAATGAAAAACTGTTTTTT
few	TRBJ1-6	TRBV6-8	-	CASSSTGTQNSPLHF	TGTGCCAGCAGTTCCACCGGGACACAGAATTCACCCCTCCACTTT
many	TRBJ1-2	TRBV6-8	-	CASSYSGRAAYGYTF	TGTGCCAGCAGTTACAGCGGCAGGGCGGCCTATGGCTACACCTTC
-	TRBJ2-2	TRBV18	TRBD2	CASSPLSGGSTGELFF	TGTGCCAGCTCACCACTGAGCGGGGGCTCAACCGGGGAGCTGTTTTTT
few	TRBJ1-2	TRBV11-3	TRBD1	CASSLRDSFGGYTF	TGTGCCAGCAGCTTAAGGGACAGTTTCGGTGGCTACACCTTC
-	TRBJ2-1	TRBV28	-	CASRFTGTNYNEQFF	TGTGCCAGCAGATTTACCGGGACCAACTACAATGAGCAGTTCTTC
few	TRBJ2-7	TRBV28	TRBD2	CASGTSGGRTHEQYF	TGTGCCAGTGGGACTAGCGGGGGGCGAACCCACGAGCAGTACTTC
-	TRBJ2-1	TRBV10-2	TRBD1	CASSSLGTGVSDEQFF	TGCGCCAGCAGTTCCTTAGGGACAGGGGTCTCGGATGAGCAGTTCTTC
-	TRBJ1-6	TRBV28	-	CASSLPRQGLVPLHF	TGTGCCAGCAGTTTACCACGGCAGGGATTGGTCCCCCTCCACTTT
-	TRBJ1-4	TRBV19	-	CASSIPRAEKLFF	TGTGCCAGTAGTATACCCCGGGCGGAAAAACTGTTTTTT
once	TRBJ2-1	TRBV5-1	-	CASSPLYSAYNEQFF	TGCGCCAGCAGCCCTCTCTACTCGGCCTACAATGAGCAGTTCTTC
-	TRBJ2-3	TRBV18	TRBD1	CASSLTGTGGPDTQYF	TGTGCCAGCTCACTTACCGGGACAGGGGGTCCAGATACGCAGTATTTT
many	TRBJ2-7	TRBV12-5	-	CASTRGAISYEQYF	TGTGCCAGCACTCGGGGGGCTATATCATACGAGCAGTACTTC
medium-sized	TRBJ2-7	TRBV6-8	TRBD2	CASSYSSGSYEQYF	TGTGCCAGCAGTTACAGTAGCGGGAGCTACGAGCAGTACTTC
few	TRBJ2-5	TRBV4-1	-	CASSQATTSGAQYF	TGCGCCAGCAGCCAGGCCACAACGTCAGGGGCCCAGTACTTC
-	TRBJ1-5	TRBV6-8	TRBD1	CACGTAWNQPQHF	TGTGCCTGCGGGACAGCCTGGAATCAGCCCCAGCATTTT
few	TRBJ2-2	TRBV19	-	CASSLQLWGTGELFF	TGTGCCAGTAGCCTCCAGTTGTGGGGGACCGGGGAGCTGTTTTTT
-	TRBJ2-4	TRBV5-1	TRBD1	CASSLGGFWDRTKNIQYF	TGCGCCAGCAGCTTGGGAGGGTTTTGGGACAGAACCAAAAACATTCAGTACTTC
-	TRBJ1-1	TRBV28	TRBD1	CAGNSGGMNTEAFF	TGTGCCGGGAATTCAGGGGGGATGAACACTGAAGCTTTCTTT
-	TRBJ2-7	TRBV14	-	CASSHPGARPTSYEQYF	TGTGCCAGCAGCCATCCAGGGGCCAGGCCCACCTCCTACGAGCAGTACTTC
once	TRBJ2-3	TRBV30	-	CAWGPTDTQYF	TGTGCCTGGGGCCCGACAGATACGCAGTATTTT
-	TRBJ2-7	TRBV6-8	-	CAISTPTTTYEQYF	TGTGCCATCAGTACCCCGACAACTACCTACGAGCAGTACTTC
medium-sized	TRBJ1-1	TRBV6-8	TRBD1	CASRRTGEDTEAFF	TGTGCCAGCAGACGGACAGGGGAGGACACTGAAGCTTTCTTT
-	TRBJ2-7	TRBV29-1	-	CSVRAEAYEQYF	TGCAGCGTGCGGGCAGAGGCCTACGAGCAGTACTTC
-	TRBJ2-2	TRBV18	-	CASSPPSENTGELFF	TGTGCCAGCTCACCACCGTCGGAAAACACCGGGGAGCTGTTTTTT
medium-sized	TRBJ1-4	TRBV11-3	-	CASSLGAGDYNEKLFF	TGTGCCAGCAGCTTGGGTGCGGGAGACTATAATGAAAAACTGTTTTTT
few	TRBJ2-7	TRBV6-8	-	CASSYRTVVAYEQYF	TGTGCCAGCAGTTACCGGACCGTGGTAGCCTACGAGCAGTACTTC
medium-sized	TRBJ1-5	TRBV11-3	-	CASSLGLPNQPQHF	TGTGCCAGCAGCTTGGGGCTACCCAATCAGCCCCAGCATTTT
-	TRBJ1-5	TRBV6-8	-	CASRLRDQPQHF	TGTGCCAGCAGACTTCGGGACCAGCCCCAGCATTTT
-	TRBJ2-1	TRBV9	TRBD2	CASSSGISGLAGKSYNEQFF	TGTGCCAGCAGCTCGGGGATATCGGGGCTAGCGGGAAAATCCTACAATGAGCAGTTCTTC
-	TRBJ1-5	TRBV6-8	TRBD1	CASRTHRGPENNQPQHF	TGTGCCAGCAGAACACACAGGGGGCCGGAGAACAATCAGCCCCAGCATTTT
-	TRBJ2-1	TRBV5-1	-	CASSFSGLSYNEQFF	TGCGCCAGCAGCTTTAGCGGTTTATCCTACAATGAGCAGTTCTTC
many	TRBJ1-6	TRBV7-7	-	CASSKSSPRLNSPLHF	TGTGCCAGCAGCAAATCGTCGCCTAGACTCAATTCACCCCTCCACTTT
few	TRBJ2-7	TRBV4-1	-	CASSQDGGASSYEQYF	TGCGCCAGCAGCCAAGATGGGGGGGCTTCCTCCTACGAGCAGTACTTC
-	TRBJ1-1	TRBV9	-	CASSVGSQGTEAFF	TGTGCCAGCAGCGTGGGGTCTCAAGGCACTGAAGCTTTCTTT
-	TRBJ1-3	TRBV11-3	-	CASSPSSGTYHPLNTIYF	TGTGCCAGCAGCCCGTCGTCCGGGACTTATCACCCTTTAAACACCATATATTTT